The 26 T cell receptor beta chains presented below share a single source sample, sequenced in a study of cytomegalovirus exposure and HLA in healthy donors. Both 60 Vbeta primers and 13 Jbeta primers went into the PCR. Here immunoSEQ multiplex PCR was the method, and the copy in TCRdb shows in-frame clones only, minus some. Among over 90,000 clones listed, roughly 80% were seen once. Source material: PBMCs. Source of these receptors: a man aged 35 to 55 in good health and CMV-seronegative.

CDR3 coding DNA: TGTGCCAGCTCACCACCGGGACAGCCCACCGGGGAGCTGTTTTTT. This gives the protein CASSPPGQPTGELFF. The chain combines TRBV18 with TRBJ2-2, with 7 positions matching TRBD1. The CDR3 is made up of 15 amino acids. The J segment lost 4 bases and the V segment lost 0 bases, leaving 2 bases of the junction unmatched. Germline V gene lookup returns CDR1 KGHSH and CDR2 LQKENI.

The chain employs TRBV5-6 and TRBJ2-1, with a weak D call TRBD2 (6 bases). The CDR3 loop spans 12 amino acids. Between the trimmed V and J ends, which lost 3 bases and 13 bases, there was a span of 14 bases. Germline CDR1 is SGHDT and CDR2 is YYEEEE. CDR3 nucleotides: TGTGCCAGCAGCTGGGGGACTCCGGATCAGTTCTTC. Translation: CASSWGTPDQFF.

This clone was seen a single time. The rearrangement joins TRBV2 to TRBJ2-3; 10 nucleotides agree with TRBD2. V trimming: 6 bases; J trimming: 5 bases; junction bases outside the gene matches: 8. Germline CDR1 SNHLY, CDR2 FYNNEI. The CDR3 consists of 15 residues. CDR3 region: CASRRSGGAGDTQYF. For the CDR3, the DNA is TGTGCCAGCAGGAGGAGCGGGGGGGCGGGAGATACGCAGTATTTT.

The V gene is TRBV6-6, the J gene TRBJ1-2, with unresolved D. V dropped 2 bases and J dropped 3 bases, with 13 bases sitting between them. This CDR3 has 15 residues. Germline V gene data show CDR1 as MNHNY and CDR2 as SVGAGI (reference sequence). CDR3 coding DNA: TGTGCCAGCAGTTACAGTCCCGGAGATTACTATGGCTACACCTTC. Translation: CASSYSPGDYYGYTF.

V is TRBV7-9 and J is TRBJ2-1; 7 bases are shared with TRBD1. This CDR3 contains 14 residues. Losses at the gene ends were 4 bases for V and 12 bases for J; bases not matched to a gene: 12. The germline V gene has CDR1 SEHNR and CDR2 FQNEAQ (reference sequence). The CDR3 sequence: CASSSITGVLGQFF. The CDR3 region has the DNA TGTGCCAGCAGCTCGATTACAGGGGTCCTGGGGCAGTTCTTC.

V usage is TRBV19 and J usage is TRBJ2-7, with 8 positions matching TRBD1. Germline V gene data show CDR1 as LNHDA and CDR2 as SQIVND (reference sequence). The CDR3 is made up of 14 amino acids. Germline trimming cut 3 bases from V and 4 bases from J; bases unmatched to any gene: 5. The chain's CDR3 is CASSMTGAVYEQYF. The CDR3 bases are TGTGCCAGTAGTATGACAGGGGCGGTGTACGAGCAGTACTTC. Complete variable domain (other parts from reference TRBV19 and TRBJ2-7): DGGITQSPKYLFRKEGQNVTLSCEQNLNHDAMYWYRQDPGQGLRLIYYSQIVNDFQKGDIAEGYSVSREKKESFPLTVTSAQKNPTAFYLCASSMTGAVYEQYFGPGTRLTVT.

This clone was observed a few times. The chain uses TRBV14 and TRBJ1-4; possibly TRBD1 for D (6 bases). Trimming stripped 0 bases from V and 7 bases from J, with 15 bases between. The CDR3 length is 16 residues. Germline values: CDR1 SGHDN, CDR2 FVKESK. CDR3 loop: CASSQDYPGAGEKLFF. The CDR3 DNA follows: TGTGCCAGCAGCCAAGATTATCCAGGGGCTGGTGAAAAACTGTTTTTT.

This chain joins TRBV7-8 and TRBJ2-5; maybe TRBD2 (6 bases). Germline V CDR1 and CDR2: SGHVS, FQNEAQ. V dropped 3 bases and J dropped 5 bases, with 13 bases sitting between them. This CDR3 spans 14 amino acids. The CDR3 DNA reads TGTGCCAGCAGCTTCAGGCGGGGTGGGGAGACCCAGTACTTC. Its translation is CASSFRRGGETQYF.

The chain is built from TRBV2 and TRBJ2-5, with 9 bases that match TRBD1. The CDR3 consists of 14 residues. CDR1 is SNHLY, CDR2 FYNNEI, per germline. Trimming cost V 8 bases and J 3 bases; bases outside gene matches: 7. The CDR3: CASRRQGVKETQYF. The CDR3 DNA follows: TGTGCCAGCCGAAGACAGGGGGTAAAAGAGACCCAGTACTTC. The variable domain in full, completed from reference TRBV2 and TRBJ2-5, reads EPEVTQTPSHQVTQMGQEVILRCVPISNHLYFYWYRQILGQKVEFLVSFYNNEISEKSEIFDDQFSVERPDGSNFTLKIRSTKLEDSAMYFCASRRQGVKETQYFGPGTRLLVL.

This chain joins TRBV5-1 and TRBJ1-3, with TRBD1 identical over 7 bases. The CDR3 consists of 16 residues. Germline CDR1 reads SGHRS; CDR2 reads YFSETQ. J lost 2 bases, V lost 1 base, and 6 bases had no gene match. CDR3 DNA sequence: TGCGCCAGCAGCTTGCAGCAGGGGGGCGCTGGAAACACCATATATTTT. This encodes CASSLQQGGAGNTIYF.

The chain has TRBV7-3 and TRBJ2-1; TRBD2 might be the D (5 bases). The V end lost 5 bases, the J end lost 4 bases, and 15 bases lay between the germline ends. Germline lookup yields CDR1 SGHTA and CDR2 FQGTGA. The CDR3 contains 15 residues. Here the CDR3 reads CASSPNPPGYNEQFF. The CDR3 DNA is TGTGCCAGCAGCCCTAACCCTCCGGGGTACAATGAGCAGTTCTTC.

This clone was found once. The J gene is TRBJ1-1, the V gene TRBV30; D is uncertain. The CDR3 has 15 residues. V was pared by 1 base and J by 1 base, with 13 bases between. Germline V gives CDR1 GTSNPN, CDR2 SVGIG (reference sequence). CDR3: CAWSGMRHQNTEAFF. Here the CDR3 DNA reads TGTGCCTGGAGTGGGATGCGGCACCAGAACACTGAAGCTTTCTTT.

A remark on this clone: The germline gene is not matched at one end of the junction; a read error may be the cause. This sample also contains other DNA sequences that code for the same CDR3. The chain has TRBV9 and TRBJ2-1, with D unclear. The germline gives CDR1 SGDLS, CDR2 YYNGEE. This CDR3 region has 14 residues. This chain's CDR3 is CASSVAGTVYEQFF. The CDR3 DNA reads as TGTGCCAGCAGTGTAGCCGGTACTGTCTATGAGCAGTTCTTC. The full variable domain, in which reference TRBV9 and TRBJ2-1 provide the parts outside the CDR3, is DSGVTQTPKHLITATGQRVTLRCSPRSGDLSVYWYQQSLDQGLQFLIQYYNGEERAKGNILERFSAQQFPDLHSELNLSSLELGDSALYFCASSVAGTVYEQFFGPGTRLTVL.

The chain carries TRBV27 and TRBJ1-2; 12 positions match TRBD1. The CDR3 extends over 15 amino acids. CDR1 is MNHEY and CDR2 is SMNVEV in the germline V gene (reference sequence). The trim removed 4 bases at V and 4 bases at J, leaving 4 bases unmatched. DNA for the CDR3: TGTGCCAGCAGTTCGGGACAGGGGGCAGTCTATGGCTACACCTTC. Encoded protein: CASSSGQGAVYGYTF.

The CDR3 loop reads CASSPRGGPHTGELFF. CDR3 DNA sequence: TGTGCCAGTAGTCCCCGGGGGGGGCCCCACACCGGGGAGCTGTTTTTT. This chain links TRBV19 with TRBJ2-2; 8 nucleotides agree with TRBD2. This CDR3 region has 16 residues. Trimming took 5 bases from V and 3 from J; bases not matched to a gene: 8. The germline gives CDR1 LNHDA, CDR2 SQIVND (reference sequence). The full variable domain, its missing parts supplied by reference TRBV19 and TRBJ2-2, is DGGITQSPKYLFRKEGQNVTLSCEQNLNHDAMYWYRQDPGQGLRLIYYSQIVNDFQKGDIAEGYSVSREKKESFPLTVTSAQKNPTAFYLCASSPRGGPHTGELFFGEGSRLTVL.

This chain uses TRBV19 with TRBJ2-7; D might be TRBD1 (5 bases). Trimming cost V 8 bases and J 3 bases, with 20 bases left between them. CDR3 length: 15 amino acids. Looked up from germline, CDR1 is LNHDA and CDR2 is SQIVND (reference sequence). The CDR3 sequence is CASSPGAGNGYEQYF. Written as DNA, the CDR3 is TGTGCCAGTTCCCCTGGGGCAGGGAACGGCTACGAGCAGTACTTC.

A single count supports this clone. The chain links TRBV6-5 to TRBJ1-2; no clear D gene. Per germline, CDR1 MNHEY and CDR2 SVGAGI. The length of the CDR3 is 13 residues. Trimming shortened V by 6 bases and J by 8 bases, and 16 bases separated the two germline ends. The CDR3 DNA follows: TGTGCCAGCAGCCTGAACTGGGGAGACGGCTACACCTTC. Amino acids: CASSLNWGDGYTF.

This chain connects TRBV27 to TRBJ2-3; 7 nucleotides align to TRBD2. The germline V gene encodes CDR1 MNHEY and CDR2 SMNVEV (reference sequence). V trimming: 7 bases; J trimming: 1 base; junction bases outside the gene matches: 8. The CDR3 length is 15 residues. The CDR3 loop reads CASTWLREGTDTQYF. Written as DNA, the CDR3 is TGTGCCAGCACCTGGCTTCGGGAGGGCACAGATACGCAGTATTTT.

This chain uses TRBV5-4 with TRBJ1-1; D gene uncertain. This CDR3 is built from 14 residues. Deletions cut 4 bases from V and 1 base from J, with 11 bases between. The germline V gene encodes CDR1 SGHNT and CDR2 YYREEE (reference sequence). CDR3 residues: CASSILQANTEAFF. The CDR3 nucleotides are TGTGCCAGCAGCATCCTCCAGGCGAACACTGAAGCTTTCTTT.

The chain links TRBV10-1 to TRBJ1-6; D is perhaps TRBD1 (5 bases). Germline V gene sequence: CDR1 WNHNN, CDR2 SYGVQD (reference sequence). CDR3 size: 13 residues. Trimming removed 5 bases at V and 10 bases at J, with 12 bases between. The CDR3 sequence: CASSPTEGSPLHF. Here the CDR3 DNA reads TGCGCCAGCAGTCCCACGGAGGGGTCACCCCTCCACTTT.

CDR3 nucleotides: TGTGCCAGCAGCTTCGTTGGGACAGGGGACTACGAGCAGTACTTC. It encodes CASSFVGTGDYEQYF. The chain couples TRBV7-9 to TRBJ2-7; 10 nucleotides match TRBD1. V shed 3 bases, J shed 3 bases, and the junction held 5 bases outside the gene matches. The CDR3 is made up of 15 amino acids. CDR1 and CDR2 from the germline V gene are SEHNR and FQNEAQ (reference sequence). The whole variable domain, remainder taken from reference TRBV7-9 and TRBJ2-7, is DTGVSQNPRHKITKRGQNVTFRCDPISEHNRLYWYRQTLGQGPEFLTYFQNEAQLEKSRLLSDRFSAERPKGSFSTLEIQRTEQGDSAMYLCASSFVGTGDYEQYFGPGTRLTVT.

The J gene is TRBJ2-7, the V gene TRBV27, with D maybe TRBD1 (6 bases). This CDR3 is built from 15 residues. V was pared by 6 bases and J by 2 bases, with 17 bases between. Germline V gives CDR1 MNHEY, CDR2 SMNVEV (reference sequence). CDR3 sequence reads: CASRTSGDPTYEQYF. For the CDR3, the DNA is TGTGCCAGCAGGACCTCAGGGGACCCGACCTACGAGCAGTACTTC.

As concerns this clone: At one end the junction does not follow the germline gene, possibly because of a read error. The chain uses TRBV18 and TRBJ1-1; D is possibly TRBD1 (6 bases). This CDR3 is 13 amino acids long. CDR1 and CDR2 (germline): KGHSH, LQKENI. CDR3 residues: CASSPHRDTEAFF. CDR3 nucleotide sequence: TGTGCCAGCTCACCTCACCGGGACACAGAAGCTTTCTTT.

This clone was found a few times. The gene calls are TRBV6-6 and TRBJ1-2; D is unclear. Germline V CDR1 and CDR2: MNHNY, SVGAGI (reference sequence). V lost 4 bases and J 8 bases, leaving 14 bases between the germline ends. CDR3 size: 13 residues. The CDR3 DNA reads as TGTGCCAGCAGTTCCGAGGAACTGAGGGGCTACACCTTC. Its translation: CASSSEELRGYTF.

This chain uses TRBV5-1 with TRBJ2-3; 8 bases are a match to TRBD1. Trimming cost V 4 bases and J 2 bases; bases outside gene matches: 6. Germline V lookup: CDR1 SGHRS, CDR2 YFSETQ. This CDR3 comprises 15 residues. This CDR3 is CASSITGGTTDTQYF. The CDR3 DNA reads TGCGCCAGCAGCATCACAGGGGGGACCACAGATACGCAGTATTTT.

The CDR3 sequence: CASSLGQWNEKLFF. The CDR3 DNA is TGCGCCAGCAGCTTGGGACAGTGGAACGAAAAACTGTTTTTT. The V gene is TRBV5-1, the J gene TRBJ1-4, with D possibly being TRBD1 (5 bases). The germline V gene encodes CDR1 SGHRS and CDR2 YFSETQ. This CDR3 spans 14 amino acids. The V and J ends lost 0 bases and 8 bases respectively, with 11 bases between them.